The rows below give T cell receptor beta chains drawn from one sample of a study of cytotoxic CD8 clonotypes in ibrutinib-treated CLL. The repertoire was sequenced with immunoSEQ multiplex PCR; TCRdb's copy has only in-frame clones and lacks some. The table records about 68,000 clones, roughly nine tenths of them present only once. This specimen was PBMCs, taken after 12 months of ibrutinib treatment. All receptors come from a human donor with chronic lymphocytic leukemia. CDR3s include the opening cysteine and the closing phenylalanine or tryptophan.

j_call v_call cdr3_aa
TRBJ2-7 TRBV7-2 CASSPGTSGTYEQYF
TRBJ1-1 TRBV29-1 CSVPKWGAQGNTEAFF
TRBJ2-7 TRBV13 CASSLGTGGLNEQYF
TRBJ2-3 TRBV30 CAWGAGSTDTQYF
TRBJ1-1 TRBV7-9 CASSFLTDRGYAFF
TRBJ2-7 TRBV28 CASSLTETYEQYF
TRBJ2-6 TRBV7-2 CASSQQLRRQSRANVLTF
TRBJ1-1 TRBV5-6 CASSRMSVPPEAFF
TRBJ2-7 TRBV28 CASSSLSPSGSYEQYF
TRBJ2-3 TRBV19 CASRKAGGPWTDTQYF
TRBJ2-3 TRBV18 CASSFLEVAGTSTDTQYF
TRBJ1-4 TRBV11-2 CASSSDVSFGATNEKLFF
TRBJ1-5 TRBV6-5 CASSGQAGPQHF
TRBJ2-1 TRBV7-3 CASSLKVTSGNSYNEQFF
TRBJ1-1 TRBV7-6 CASSADSLNTEAFF
TRBJ1-3 TRBV15 CATSRSLFLGAAGNTIYF
TRBJ1-1 TRBV30 CAWRSRDRGVPEAFF
TRBJ2-3 TRBV19 CASSIGTRRATDTQYF
TRBJ1-1 TRBV11-3 CASSLAHRGEGTEAFF
TRBJ2-3 TRBV6-1 CASSLSSGWADTQYF
TRBJ2-7 TRBV18 CASSPNRQDSYEQYF
TRBJ2-5 TRBV29-1 CSVEVGVGETQYF
TRBJ2-7 TRBV29-1 CSVGRQPNEQYF
TRBJ1-1 TRBV6-4 CASSLNQNTEAFF
TRBJ2-7 TRBV6-5 CASSRESISYEQYF
TRBJ2-1 TRBV27 CASSNLAASSYNEQFF
TRBJ2-7 TRBV5-6 CASSALGLRTYEQYF
TRBJ2-3 TRBV7-9 CASKNNRVSDTQYF
TRBJ2-1 TRBV9 CASSVGGGNEQFF
TRBJ1-1 TRBV5-1 CASSLSGAITEAFF
TRBJ2-1 TRBV5-6 CASSLAFLAGGDEQFF
TRBJ1-4 TRBV27 CASRSTSFNEKLFF
TRBJ2-7 TRBV14 CASSPSDRDYEQYF
TRBJ1-3 TRBV6-5 CASSTGGRNTIYF
TRBJ2-1 TRBV5-1 CASSLKLAGQNEQFF
TRBJ2-7 TRBV4-3 CASSKGYGSTYEQYF
TRBJ2-7 TRBV25-1 CASSESGGQSSYEQYF
TRBJ1-5 TRBV18 CASSPGQGPAGSNQPQHF